A single sample is the source of the 10 T cell receptor beta chains below, sequenced in a study of blood T cell repertoires in COVID-19. TCRdb's table, derived via immunoSEQ multiplex PCR, lists solely in-frame clones and lacks some. The sample lists about 160,000 clones, roughly 90% occurring once. The sample consisted of peripheral blood. Receptor source: a man aged 30 to 45 with COVID-19, enrolled during active disease.

The chain recombines TRBV7-8 with TRBJ2-1, with a possible D match to TRBD2 (6 bases). The CDR3 is made up of 15 amino acids. Germline V gene data show CDR1 as SGHVS and CDR2 as FQNEAQ. Trimming removed 3 bases at V and 8 bases at J, with 17 bases between. CDR3 DNA: TGTGCCAGCAGCTTGAGAGACTTTACGGGAGATGAGCAGTTCTTC. This codes for CASSLRDFTGDEQFF.

The chain joins TRBV5-1 to TRBJ2-1, with 7 positions matching TRBD2. The CDR3 has 15 amino acids. Germline-derived CDR1 and CDR2 are SGHRS and YFSETQ. Unmatched junction bases numbered 8, after V lost 0 bases and J lost 8 bases. The CDR3 spells CASSLGYSGWDEQFF. The CDR3 nucleotides read TGCGCCAGCAGCTTGGGGTATAGCGGGTGGGATGAGCAGTTCTTC.

This chain uses TRBV27 with TRBJ2-7; 7 bases line up with TRBD1. V lost 4 bases, J lost 5 bases, and 5 bases stayed unmatched. CDR1 is MNHEY, CDR2 SMNVEV, per germline (reference sequence). The CDR3 totals 13 residues. The CDR3 nucleotides are TGTGCCAGCAGTTCCCCGACAGGGAACGAGCAGTACTTC. It specifies CASSSPTGNEQYF.

CDR3 sequence: CASSPFREDYGYTF. The CDR3 coding sequence is TGTGCCAGCTCACCATTTCGGGAGGACTATGGCTACACCTTC. The V and J genes are TRBV18 and TRBJ1-2, with D unresolved. The CDR3 sequence is 14 residues long. Germline assignment: CDR1 KGHSH and CDR2 LQKENI. V gave up 2 bases and J gave up 3 bases, with 10 bases separating them. The full variable domain, with the rest looked up from reference TRBV18 and TRBJ1-2, is NAGVMQNPRHLVRRRGQEARLRCSPMKGHSHVYWYRQLPEEGLKFMVYLQKENIIDESGMPKERFSAEFPKEGPSILRIQQVVRGDSAAYFCASSPFREDYGYTFGSGTRLTVV.

The V call is TRBV4-3, the J call TRBJ2-3; 12 bases line up with TRBD2. Germline lookup yields CDR1 LGHNA and CDR2 YSLEER. This CDR3 has 18 amino acids. J lost 2 bases, V lost 2 bases, and 8 bases had no gene match. As DNA, the CDR3 is TGCGCCAGCAGCCAATCGGTAACTAGCGGGGGGAACACAGATACGCAGTATTTT. Amino acid sequence: CASSQSVTSGGNTDTQYF.

The V call is TRBV5-6, the J call TRBJ2-3, with 10 bases matching TRBD1. The CDR3 runs to 15 residues. J gave up 2 bases and V 4 bases, and 4 bases lay outside the gene matches. From germline, CDR1 is SGHDT and CDR2 YYEEEE. The CDR3 spells CASSRGTGDTDTQYF. In DNA form, the CDR3 reads TGTGCCAGCAGCCGAGGGACAGGGGACACAGATACGCAGTATTTT.

This clone was observed once. The gene calls are TRBV5-4 and TRBJ1-2, with 10 bases identical to TRBD1. Germline V gene lookup returns CDR1 SGHNT and CDR2 YYREEE (reference sequence). This CDR3 spans 18 amino acids. After removal of 4 bases from V and 3 bases from J, the junction contained 15 bases not matched to a gene. The CDR3 DNA follows: TGTGCCAGCAGCCCCCCATTCTACCGGGACAGGGGCCACTATGGCTACACCTTC. This codes for CASSPPFYRDRGHYGYTF.

This clone was seen at least ten times. The gene calls are TRBV10-3 and TRBJ2-6, with a possible D match to TRBD2 (5 bases). Germline assignment: CDR1 ENHRY and CDR2 SYGVKD. The length of the CDR3 is 16 residues. V gave up 2 bases and J gave up 0 bases, with 8 bases separating them. The CDR3 nucleotides read TGTGCCATCAGTGAGAGCGGAGCCTCTGGGGCCAACGTCCTGACTTTC. This codes for CAISESGASGANVLTF.

This clone has more than one count but fewer than ten. The chain recombines TRBV29-1 with TRBJ1-2, with 8 bases fitting TRBD1. CDR3 size: 13 residues. Per the germline V gene, CDR1 is SQVTM and CDR2 is ANQGSEA. V lost 1 base, J lost 4 bases, and 2 bases stayed unmatched. The CDR3 loop reads CSVEGQGSYGYTF. CDR3 coding DNA: TGCAGCGTTGAAGGACAGGGGAGCTATGGCTACACCTTC.

This chain joins TRBV28 and TRBJ1-5; 7 nucleotides line up with TRBD1. The germline V gene encodes CDR1 MDHEN and CDR2 SYDVKM. The V gene end was trimmed by 6 bases and the J gene end by 4 bases; junction bases not matched to a gene: 6. This CDR3 contains 14 residues. CDR3 DNA: TGTGCCAGCAGCACGGGACAGATAAATCAGCCCCAGCATTTT. Its translation: CASSTGQINQPQHF.